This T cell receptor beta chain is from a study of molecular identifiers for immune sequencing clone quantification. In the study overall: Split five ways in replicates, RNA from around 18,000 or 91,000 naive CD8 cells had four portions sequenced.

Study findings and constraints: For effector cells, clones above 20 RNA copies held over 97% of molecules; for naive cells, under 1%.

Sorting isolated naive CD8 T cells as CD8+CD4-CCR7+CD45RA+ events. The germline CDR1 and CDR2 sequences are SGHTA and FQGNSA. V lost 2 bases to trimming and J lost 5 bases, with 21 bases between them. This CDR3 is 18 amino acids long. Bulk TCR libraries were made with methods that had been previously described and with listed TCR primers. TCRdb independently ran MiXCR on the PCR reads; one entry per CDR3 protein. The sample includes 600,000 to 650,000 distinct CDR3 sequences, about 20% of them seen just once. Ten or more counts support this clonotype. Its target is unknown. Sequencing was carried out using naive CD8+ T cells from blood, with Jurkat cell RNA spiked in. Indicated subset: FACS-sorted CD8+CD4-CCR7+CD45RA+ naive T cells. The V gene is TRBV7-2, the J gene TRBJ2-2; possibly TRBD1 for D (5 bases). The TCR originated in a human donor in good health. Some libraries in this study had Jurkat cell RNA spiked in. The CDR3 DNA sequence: TGTGCCAGCAGCTTAAGGGGCAGAACTTTCATGGGAACCGGGGAGCTGTTTTTT. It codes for CASSLRGRTFMGTGELFF.